Below are 30 T cell receptor beta chains sequenced from a single sample in a study of early T cells in non-severe SARS-CoV-2 infection (dated by TCRdb to the early 2020s). Library method: 5' RACE. The sequencing machine was a NextSeq 500. TCRdb itself trimmed the public reads at Q25 with fastp, ran MiXCR and retained productive beta chains. Under each unique CDR3 protein, matching rows form one entry showing the most common genes and DNA. Within this sample are roughly 49,000 distinct CDR3 sequences, with 3.5% to 4.5% of them counted one time only. Under 6.5% of the sample goes to the ten largest clones. The sample comprised whole blood. The receptors were sampled from an adult who was a healthcare worker with PCR-confirmed SARS-CoV-2 infection or an uninfected control (not recorded which).

This clonotype has a count of ten or more. V is TRBV9 and J is TRBJ2-5, with 8 bases identical to TRBD1. This CDR3 is built from 15 residues. V lost 4 bases and J lost 3; bases outside the gene matches: 8. Germline lookup yields CDR1 SGDLS and CDR2 YYNGEE. CDR3 loop: CASSRFAGGEETQYF. CDR3 bases: TGTGCCAGCAGCCGTTTCGCAGGGGGCGAAGAGACCCAGTACTTC. Complete variable domain (other parts from reference TRBV9 and TRBJ2-5): DSGVTQTPKHLITATGQRVTLRCSPRSGDLSVYWYQQSLDQGLQFLIQYYNGEERAKGNILERFSAQQFPDLHSELNLSSLELGDSALYFCASSRFAGGEETQYFGPGTRLLVL.

There are many counts of this clonotype. The chain combines TRBV7-2 with TRBJ1-1; a weak D match, TRBD1 (5 bases). The CDR3 loop spans 12 amino acids. Germline CDR1 SGHTA, CDR2 FQGNSA. V was pared by 5 bases and J by 10 bases, with 14 bases between. The CDR3 region is CASSPSGTAAFF. The CDR3 DNA reads TGTGCCAGCAGCCCATCGGGGACCGCAGCTTTCTTT.

This clonotype has a count of ten or more. The genes are TRBV20-1 and TRBJ2-7; 10 positions agree with TRBD1. V trimming: 3 bases; J trimming: 4 bases; junction bases outside the gene matches: 6. Per the germline V gene, CDR1 is DFQATT and CDR2 is SNEGSKA (reference sequence). The CDR3 has 14 amino acids. Here the CDR3 reads CSASYGTGDYEQYF. CDR3 DNA: TGCAGTGCTAGTTACGGGACAGGGGATTACGAGCAGTACTTC.

This clonotype was picked up a small number of times. The chain joins TRBV9 to TRBJ1-2; D is possibly TRBD1 (5 bases). V was cut by 4 bases and J by 0 bases, with 13 bases left in between. Per germline, CDR1 SGDLS and CDR2 YYNGEE. The CDR3 sequence is 15 residues long. The CDR3 DNA follows: TGTGCCAGCAGCCAGGGAGTAGATACTAACTATGGCTACACCTTC. It encodes CASSQGVDTNYGYTF.

This chain connects TRBV7-9 to TRBJ2-3; D not certain. Germline CDR1 SEHNR, CDR2 FQNEAQ (reference sequence). V lost 5 bases to trimming and J lost 2 bases, with 8 bases between them. The CDR3 has 13 residues. The DNA for the CDR3 is TGTGCCAGCAGCACAACTCCCACAGATACGCAGTATTTT. Protein sequence: CASSTTPTDTQYF.

This clonotype was detected many times. This rearrangement joins TRBV20-1 to TRBJ2-1; tentatively, D is TRBD1 or TRBD2 (5 bases each). The germline V gene encodes CDR1 DFQATT and CDR2 SNEGSKA (reference sequence). The CDR3 is 14 residues long. With 8 bases removed from V and 2 bases from J, the gap between germline ends came to 16 bases. CDR3 region: CSFNREGTYNEQFF. The CDR3 coding sequence is TGCAGTTTCAACCGAGAGGGGACCTACAATGAGCAGTTCTTC.

V and J are TRBV5-1 and TRBJ1-1; 9 bases line up with TRBD1. V lost 3 bases, J lost 2 bases, and 5 bases stayed unmatched. Germline loops: CDR1 SGHRS, CDR2 YFSETQ. The CDR3 is 15 residues long. CDR3 bases: TGCGCCAGCAGCTCGTGGACAGGGGAAAACACTGAAGCTTTCTTT. Residues: CASSSWTGENTEAFF.

This clonotype was seen many times. V usage is TRBV2 and J usage is TRBJ1-6; D uncertain. Germline V gene lookup returns CDR1 SNHLY and CDR2 FYNNEI. V lost 4 bases, J lost 0 bases, and 7 bases lay in between. This CDR3 spans 15 amino acids. CDR3 in DNA: TGTGCCAGCAGTGTTGGGGACTCCTATAATTCACCCCTCCACTTT. This codes for CASSVGDSYNSPLHF.

This clonotype showed up just a few times. The chain has TRBV6-2 or TRBV6-3 and TRBJ2-7; either TRBD1 or TRBD2 may fit D (5 bases each). The CDR3 contains 14 residues. V was clipped by 6 bases and J by 3 bases, with 15 bases between them. The V gene's germline CDR1 is MNHEY and CDR2 SVGEGT. Here the CDR3 reads CASSSGTLSYEQYF. The CDR3 bases are TGTGCCAGCAGCTCCGGGACGCTCAGCTACGAGCAGTACTTC.

This clonotype was recorded many times. The gene calls are TRBV29-1 and TRBJ2-2, with D perhaps matching TRBD1 (6 bases). Looked up from germline, CDR1 is SQVTM and CDR2 is ANQGSEA. The CDR3 is 14 amino acids. V was trimmed by 4 bases and J by 6 bases, leaving 15 bases between them. CDR3 in amino acids: CSVAGQGMAGELFF. The CDR3 bases are TGCAGCGTTGCGGGACAAGGGATGGCCGGGGAGCTGTTTTTT.

This clonotype was observed many times. The chain joins TRBV29-1 to TRBJ2-3; D is possibly TRBD2 (5 bases). Germline V gives CDR1 SQVTM, CDR2 ANQGSEA. This CDR3 comprises 15 residues. The V end lost 1 base, the J end lost 2 bases, and 13 bases lay between the germline ends. Here the CDR3 DNA reads TGCAGCGTTGAAGCCGTCGAGCGGCTCACAGATACGCAGTATTTT. It yields the protein CSVEAVERLTDTQYF.

The chain joins TRBV11-2 to TRBJ2-3, with D possibly being TRBD2 (6 bases). CDR3 length equals 15 residues. V shed 1 base and J shed 2 bases, with 10 bases lying between them. Germline assignment: CDR1 SGHAT and CDR2 FQNNGV. CDR3: CASSLVGGYTDTQYF. The CDR3 DNA reads TGTGCCAGCAGCTTAGTCGGGGGTTACACAGATACGCAGTATTTT.

This clonotype has a count of ten or more. The CDR3: CAWSVGLTSTDTQYF. CDR3 DNA sequence: TGTGCCTGGAGTGTAGGGTTGACTAGCACAGATACGCAGTATTTT. The chain combines TRBV30 with TRBJ2-3; the D is unclear. The V and J ends lost 0 bases and 0 bases respectively, with 10 bases between them. This CDR3 is built from 15 residues. Germline lookup yields CDR1 GTSNPN and CDR2 SVGIG (reference sequence).

In its sample, this clonotype was seen a few times. This chain joins TRBV7-3 and TRBJ2-7; D perhaps matches TRBD2 (6 bases). Per germline, CDR1 SGHTA and CDR2 FQGTGA. Trimming stripped 4 bases from V and 2 bases from J, with 21 bases between. This CDR3 is 17 amino acids long. The CDR3, as DNA: TGTGCCAGCAGCTCCCTTGGACTAATCCTTTCGACCTACGAGCAGTACTTC. This gives the protein CASSSLGLILSTYEQYF.

This clonotype showed up many times. The chain recombines TRBV28 with TRBJ2-3, with D perhaps TRBD1 or TRBD2 (5 bases each). CDR3 size: 15 residues. CDR1 is MDHEN and CDR2 is SYDVKM in the germline V gene. The V end lost 7 bases, the J end lost 0 bases, and 14 bases lay between the germline ends. The CDR3 spells CASTVGTTSTDTQYF. CDR3 DNA sequence: TGTGCCAGCACCGTCGGGACCACTAGCACAGATACGCAGTATTTT.

This clonotype has more than one count but fewer than ten. CDR3 protein: CASSAIQRQYEQYF. CDR3 in DNA: TGTGCCAGCAGCGCCATTCAGCGGCAGTACGAGCAGTACTTC. V and J are TRBV13 and TRBJ2-7, with a weak D call TRBD2 (5 bases). CDR1 is PRHDT, CDR2 FYEKMQ, per germline (reference sequence). The CDR3 extends over 14 amino acids. The V and J ends lost 5 bases and 4 bases respectively, with 15 bases between them. Drawing the rest from reference TRBV13 and TRBJ2-7, the complete variable domain is AAGVIQSPRHLIKEKRETATLKCYPIPRHDTVYWYQQGPGQDPQFLISFYEKMQSDKGSIPDRFSAQQFSDYHSELNMSSLELGDSALYFCASSAIQRQYEQYFGPGTRLTVT.

This clonotype came up many times. The chain carries TRBV5-1 and TRBJ2-1; no reliable D call. V was clipped by 0 bases and J by 0 bases, with 10 bases between them. Germline V gene lookup returns CDR1 SGHRS and CDR2 YFSETQ. The CDR3 is 16 amino acids. This CDR3 is CASSLVYSSSYNEQFF. In DNA, the CDR3 is TGCGCCAGCAGCTTGGTGTATTCAAGCTCCTACAATGAGCAGTTCTTC.

This clonotype was seen at least ten times. This chain links TRBV9 with TRBJ1-5; maybe TRBD1 (6 bases). With 4 bases removed from V and 1 base from J, the gap between germline ends came to 6 bases. CDR3 length: 13 residues. Germline V gives CDR1 SGDLS, CDR2 YYNGEE. The CDR3 loop is CASSTGSNQPQHF. CDR3 nucleotides: TGTGCCAGCAGCACAGGGAGCAATCAGCCCCAGCATTTT.

The chain links TRBV2 to TRBJ2-1; the D is unclear. The ends were cut back, 4 bases at V and 1 base at J, with 11 bases in the middle. Germline values: CDR1 SNHLY, CDR2 FYNNEI. The CDR3 length is 15 residues. CDR3 loop: CASSVLAVSYNEQFF. In nucleotides, the CDR3 is TGTGCCAGCAGTGTTTTGGCGGTATCCTACAATGAGCAGTTCTTC.

This clonotype was recorded at least ten times. The V call is TRBV7-2, the J call TRBJ2-1; possible D gene TRBD2, 5 bases. CDR1 and CDR2 (germline): SGHTA, FQGNSA. This CDR3 contains 12 residues. V lost 5 bases and J lost 8, with 10 bases in between. The DNA for the CDR3 is TGTGCCAGCAGCCCCTCGAGGGATGAGCAGTTCTTC. This encodes CASSPSRDEQFF. The whole variable domain, filled in from reference TRBV7-2 and TRBJ2-1, reads GAGVSQSPSNKVTEKGKDVELRCDPISGHTALYWYRQSLGQGLEFLIYFQGNSAPDKSGLPSDRFSAERTGGSVSTLTIQRTQQEDSAVYLCASSPSRDEQFFGPGTRLTVL.

This clonotype was seen many times. The chain is built from TRBV29-1 and TRBJ2-3; D is ambiguous. This CDR3 has 13 residues. V was cut by 4 bases and J by 0 bases, with 8 bases left in between. Germline V lookup: CDR1 SQVTM, CDR2 ANQGSEA. CDR3 in amino acids: CSVVVYSTDTQYF. The CDR3 DNA sequence: TGCAGCGTTGTTGTCTATAGCACAGATACGCAGTATTTT.

This clonotype was counted at least ten times. DNA for the CDR3: TGTGCCAGCAGTGCTACAGGGGTTGGGGAGCAGTACTTC. Its protein is CASSATGVGEQYF. The rearrangement joins TRBV25-1 to TRBJ2-7, with 7 bases fitting TRBD1. This CDR3 region has 13 residues. Germline loops: CDR1 MGHDK, CDR2 SYGVNS. The V segment lost 4 bases and the J segment 7 bases; nucleotides outside the gene matches: 7.

At least ten counts were recorded for this clonotype. V gene TRBV30 combines with J gene TRBJ2-2, with 7 bases lining up with TRBD2. Germline V gene sequence: CDR1 GTSNPN, CDR2 SVGIG (reference sequence). Trimming cost V 1 base and J 6 bases; bases outside gene matches: 8. The CDR3 runs 15 residues. The CDR3, as DNA: TGTGCCTGGAGTGCGGGACTAAGGGCTTCCGGGGAGCTGTTTTTT. Amino acids: CAWSAGLRASGELFF.

About this clonotype itself: A much larger clonotype is one base distant, so this may be a read error. The chain recombines TRBV19 with TRBJ1-5; TRBD1 agrees at 9 bases. CDR1 and CDR2 (germline): LNHDA, SQIVND (reference sequence). This CDR3 is built from 14 residues. Trimming at V came to 4 bases and at J to 11 bases, leaving 9 bases not matched to a gene. DNA for the CDR3: TGTGCCAGTAGTACTGGGACAGGGAATCGGGCCCAGCATTTT. This encodes CASSTGTGNRAQHF.

This clonotype was found many times. This sequence joins TRBV29-1 and TRBJ2-3; 7 bases align to TRBD1. The germline V gene has CDR1 SQVTM and CDR2 ANQGSEA. The CDR3 sequence is 12 residues long. Trimming cost V 1 base and J 10 bases; bases outside gene matches: 5. The CDR3 region is CSVEGGQRAQYF. Written as DNA, the CDR3 is TGCAGCGTTGAAGGGGGACAGCGCGCGCAGTATTTT.

In this sample, this clonotype turned up many times. The chain links TRBV7-9 to TRBJ2-5; TRBD2 is a possible D gene (5 bases). The germline gives CDR1 SEHNR, CDR2 FQNEAQ (reference sequence). The germline V and J ends were trimmed by 3 bases and 5 bases, with 13 bases remaining between them. The CDR3 loop spans 14 amino acids. CDR3 protein: CASSFTGVLETQYF. The CDR3 DNA reads as TGTGCCAGCAGCTTCACCGGGGTTCTGGAGACCCAGTACTTC. Using reference TRBV7-9 and TRBJ2-5 for the parts outside the CDR3, the full variable domain is DTGVSQNPRHKITKRGQNVTFRCDPISEHNRLYWYRQTLGQGPEFLTYFQNEAQLEKSRLLSDRFSAERPKGSFSTLEIQRTEQGDSAMYLCASSFTGVLETQYFGPGTRLLVL.

This sequence joins TRBV20-1 and TRBJ1-1, with D possibly being TRBD1 (5 bases). This CDR3 is 15 amino acids long. The V end was cut by 4 bases, the J end by 2 bases, with 17 bases between. From germline, CDR1 is DFQATT and CDR2 SNEGSKA (reference sequence). In DNA, the CDR3 is TGCAGTGCTACGCCCAGGGATCTGGGAAACACTGAAGCTTTCTTT. This codes for CSATPRDLGNTEAFF.

This clonotype appeared a few times. J is TRBJ2-1 and V is TRBV20-1, with 8 positions matching TRBD2. Germline V gene lookup returns CDR1 DFQATT and CDR2 SNEGSKA (reference sequence). The CDR3 consists of 13 residues. After removal of 4 bases from V and 1 base from J, the junction contained 0 bases not matched to a gene. The CDR3 protein is CSAKRESYNEQFF. CDR3 DNA: TGCAGTGCTAAGCGGGAGTCCTACAATGAGCAGTTCTTC.

This clonotype was detected ten times or more. V is TRBV6-1 and J is TRBJ1-2, with 12 bases lining up with TRBD1. The CDR3 sequence is 15 residues long. The J segment lost 5 bases and the V segment lost 7 bases, leaving 8 bases of the junction unmatched. CDR1 is MNHNS and CDR2 is SASEGT in the germline V gene. The CDR3 loop reads CASTPRDRGRYGYTF. In DNA form, the CDR3 reads TGTGCCAGCACCCCACGGGACAGGGGGCGATATGGCTACACCTTC.

This clonotype was counted ten times or more. This chain joins TRBV6-2 or TRBV6-3 and TRBJ2-7; 8 nucleotides line up with TRBD1. V dropped 5 bases and J dropped 6; count of bases not matched to a gene: 12. The CDR3 contains 15 residues. CDR1 is MNHEY, CDR2 SVGEGT, per germline. The DNA of the CDR3 is TGTGCCAGCAGTCACTACATGGACAGGGAAGGCGAGCAGTACTTC. It codes for CASSHYMDREGEQYF.